The rows below give T cell receptor beta chains drawn from one sample of a study of T cells in Graves' hyperthyroidism and ophthalmopathy. In TCRdb, the multiplex PCR reads were re-called with MiXCR into one record per CDR3 protein. There are a few hundred thousand distinct CDR3 sequences in the sample; around 25% occur only once, and 70% to 75% lies in the top ten. The sequenced material came from blood. Receptor source: a man aged 45-60 years with Graves' hyperthyroidism. Each CDR3 is given with its conserved first and last residue. D genes are given only for firm matches. Clone size, where shown, is once, few, many, or a class for clones that have expanded.

D gene	V gene	clone size	J gene	CDR3 DNA	CDR3 protein
.	TRBV19	few	TRBJ1-1	TGTGCCAGTAGTAACAGGGACACTGAAGCTTTCTTT	CASSNRDTEAFF
TRBD1	TRBV7-8	few	TRBJ2-7	TGTGCCAGCAGCTTCCGACGACAGGGTTTTTACGAGCAGTACTTC	CASSFRRQGFYEQYF
.	TRBV7-2	many	TRBJ2-7	TGTGCCAGCAGCTTAGCCCCGGGCCCCTCCTACGAGCAGTACTTC	CASSLAPGPSYEQYF
.	TRBV20-1	.	TRBJ2-5	TGCAGTGCTAGACCGGACAGCCCGGAGACCCAGTACTTC	CSARPDSPETQYF
TRBD1	TRBV6-1	few	TRBJ1-2	TGTGCCAGCAGGCCAGGGGGAGCTAACTATGGCTACACCTTC	CASRPGGANYGYTF
.	TRBV20-1	.	TRBJ1-2	TGCAGTGTCGGTCACGGGCGGGCTGGCTACACCTTC	CSVGHGRAGYTF
TRBD2	TRBV5-1	many	TRBJ2-7	TGCGCCAGCAGACTAGCGGGAGCCCACGAGCAGTACTTC	CASRLAGAHEQYF
TRBD2	TRBV7-9	.	TRBJ2-6	TGTGCCAGCAGCCAGACTAGCGGGAGCGATGGGGCCAACGTCCTGACTTTC	CASSQTSGSDGANVLTF
.	TRBV5-1	once	TRBJ2-5	TGCGCCAGCAGCTTGGTTCCCACTAGGCAAGAGACCCAGTACTTC	CASSLVPTRQETQYF
.	TRBV27	.	TRBJ2-1	TGTGCCAGCAGCCACGTTAATGAGCAGTTCTTC	CASSHVNEQFF
TRBD2	TRBV11-2	.	TRBJ2-1	TGTGCCAGCAGCTCGGGACTAGCGGGGGCCTATGAGCAGTTCTTC	CASSSGLAGAYEQFF
.	TRBV15	.	TRBJ2-2	TGTGCCACCAGCACAGTATTACAGGGAAAAAACACCGGGGAGCTGTTTTTT	CATSTVLQGKNTGELFF
.	TRBV7-6	many	TRBJ2-7	TGTGCCAGCAGCTTATCCAGGGTTGGCGAGCAGTACTTC	CASSLSRVGEQYF
TRBD1	TRBV3-1	many	TRBJ1-1	TGTGCCAGCACCCTCAGGGGGCGAAACACTGAAGCTTTCTTT	CASTLRGRNTEAFF
.	TRBV12-5	.	TRBJ1-1	TGTGCTAGTGGTTTGGATCAGGGCCGGGCTTTCTTT	CASGLDQGRAFF
.	TRBV7-7	.	TRBJ2-3	TGTGCTAGCAGCTTAGGAGGGTTGCGAGATACGCAGTATTTT	CASSLGGLRDTQYF
.	TRBV27	.	TRBJ2-7	TGTGCCAGCAGTAAGGGGGGCTACGAGCAGTACTTC	CASSKGGYEQYF